The clone carrying this T cell receptor beta chain was found a few times. Its antigen is as yet unknown. Before the COVID-19 pandemic, during about 2011-2019, CD4+ T cells were taken from unexposed donors. Isolation of CD4+ T cells took place after about 9 days in culture. These data belong to a study of CD4 T cells in relation to SARS-CoV-2 and coronaviruses. Looking at the study overall: After 10 days of antigen culture, PBMC TCR beta CDR3s were sequenced. The restricting HLA molecule for shared crossreactive spike epitopes was mapped.

Method: immunoSEQ multiplex PCR; TCRdb's copy keeps in-frame clones and lacks some. The table includes 20,000 or so clones, more than 60% detected once. The study's findings and limits: Pre-pandemic and post-infection samples never came from the same donor.

The CDR3 runs to 12 residues. The V gene's germline CDR1 is KGHSH and CDR2 LQKENI. The V end lost 5 bases, the J end lost 0 bases, and 5 bases lay between the germline ends. The chain has TRBV18 and TRBJ2-7; D gene ambiguous. The source of this sequence is a human donor in good health. Sequencing input: CD4+ T cells from PBMCs, cultured in vitro. In nucleotides, the CDR3 is TGTGCCAGCTCATCCTCCTCCTACGAGCAGTACTTC. Its translation: CASSSSSYEQYF. The full variable domain, in which reference TRBV18 and TRBJ2-7 provide the parts outside the CDR3, is NAGVMQNPRHLVRRRGQEARLRCSPMKGHSHVYWYRQLPEEGLKFMVYLQKENIIDESGMPKERFSAEFPKEGPSILRIQQVVRGDSAAYFCASSSSSYEQYFGPGTRLTVT.